The 14 T cell receptor beta chains below come from one sample, sequenced in a study of PD-1 blockade in classical Hodgkin lymphoma. Following autologous stem cell transplantation, relapse occurred in every patient, and exposure to brentuximab vedotin varied. Assay: immunoSEQ multiplex PCR; the TCRdb copy retains only in-frame clones and omits some. The table lists around 70,000 clones, 71% of them singletons. Sequencing was performed on peripheral blood mononuclear cells (PBMCs), taken before the second cycle of nivolumab. The receptors derive from a human donor with classical Hodgkin lymphoma.

This clone was detected only a few times. V usage is TRBV29-1 and J usage is TRBJ2-3; 8 bases map to TRBD2. The CDR3 consists of 15 residues. Germline loops: CDR1 SQVTM, CDR2 ANQGSEA. Trimming cost V 8 bases and J 1 base; bases outside gene matches: 11. The chain's CDR3 is CSSRGGILRTDTQYF. The CDR3 DNA reads TGCAGCTCACGGGGGGGGATTTTGCGCACAGATACGCAGTATTTT.

The chain employs TRBV21-1 and TRBJ2-7; the table's D gene call, TRBD2, was not cross checked with the DNA. TRBV21-1 is flagged as a pseudogene. This CDR3 spans 16 amino acids. CDR3 nucleotide sequence: TGTGCCAGCAGCAATTTGGAGGGGCTCGTAACCTACGAGCAGTACTTC. Its protein is CASSNLEGLVTYEQYF.

The J gene is TRBJ1-2, the V gene TRBV6-6; TRBD1 matches at 7 bases. Germline V CDR1 and CDR2: MNHNY, SVGAGI (reference sequence). V dropped 2 bases and J dropped 8; count of bases not matched to a gene: 8. This CDR3 spans 14 amino acids. CDR3 in DNA: TGTGCCAGCAGTTACGTTGGAGGGGGCAACGGCTACACCTTC. Translating it yields CASSYVGGGNGYTF.

The chain links TRBV7-8 to TRBJ1-5; 7 positions match TRBD1. Trimming cost V 4 bases and J 5 bases; bases outside gene matches: 5. The CDR3 totals 14 residues. The germline gives CDR1 SGHVS, CDR2 FQNEAQ. The CDR3: CASSSDRLDQPQHF. The CDR3 DNA is TGTGCCAGCAGCTCGGACAGGTTAGATCAGCCCCAGCATTTT.

This chain joins TRBV2 and TRBJ2-7; 7 nucleotides align to TRBD1. Germline assignment: CDR1 SNHLY and CDR2 FYNNEI. This CDR3 comprises 12 residues. V trimming: 10 bases; J trimming: 1 base; junction bases outside the gene matches: 4. Written as DNA, the CDR3 is TGTGCCATGGGGGACAGTTCCTACGAGCAGTACTTC. Translated, it gives CAMGDSSYEQYF. Drawing the rest from reference TRBV2 and TRBJ2-7, the complete variable domain is EPEVTQTPSHQVTQMGQEVILRCVPISNHLYFYWYRQILGQKVEFLVSFYNNEISEKSEIFDDQFSVERPDGSNFTLKIRSTKLEDSAMYFCAMGDSSYEQYFGPGTRLTVT.

This rearrangement joins TRBV6-1 to TRBJ2-3; D remains ambiguous. This CDR3 region has 14 residues. The V gene's germline CDR1 is MNHNS and CDR2 SASEGT. V was shortened by 4 bases and J by 1 base, with 9 bases between the two germline ends. In DNA, the CDR3 is TGTGCCAGCAGTGCCCGGCCGCGCACAGATACGCAGTATTTT. Translation gives CASSARPRTDTQYF.

The V gene is TRBV9, the J gene TRBJ1-4; a possible D gene is TRBD1 (5 bases). CDR1 is SGDLS and CDR2 is YYNGEE in the germline V gene. The V and J ends lost 2 bases and 0 bases respectively, with 8 bases between them. There are 15 residues in the CDR3. The CDR3 protein is CASSVPGSTNEKLFF. The CDR3 nucleotides are TGTGCCAGCAGCGTCCCAGGGTCAACTAATGAAAAACTGTTTTTT.

The chain carries TRBV2 and TRBJ1-1; D possibly corresponds to TRBD1 (6 bases). The CDR3 runs to 12 residues. The V end was cut by 8 bases, the J end by 8 bases, with 15 bases between. Germline V lookup: CDR1 SNHLY, CDR2 FYNNEI. In DNA form, the CDR3 reads TGTGCCAGCCGACAGGCGCTACAAGAAGCTTTCTTT. It translates to CASRQALQEAFF.

The V and J genes are TRBV5-6 and TRBJ2-7; 12 bases are shared with TRBD1. The trim removed 4 bases at V and 7 bases at J, leaving 6 bases unmatched. CDR3 size: 14 residues. Germline CDR1 SGHDT, CDR2 YYEEEE. The DNA for the CDR3 is TGTGCCAGCAGCCCGGGACAGGGGGCGAAAGAGCAGTACTTC. Its translation is CASSPGQGAKEQYF.

The rearrangement links TRBV9 to TRBJ2-1; D remains ambiguous. V dropped 4 bases and J dropped 9 bases, with 17 bases sitting between them. Looked up from germline, CDR1 is SGDLS and CDR2 is YYNGEE. This CDR3 region has 14 residues. The CDR3 DNA reads TGTGCCAGCAGCTATGCGAATATTGGTTTTGAGCAGTTCTTC. It specifies CASSYANIGFEQFF.

The chain employs TRBV6-5 and TRBJ1-2; D remains unclear. The CDR3 extends over 9 amino acids. V was cut by 6 bases and J by 12 bases, with 8 bases left in between. Per germline, CDR1 MNHEY and CDR2 SVGAGI. The CDR3 DNA sequence: TGTGCCAGCAGCCCCCCGCACACCTTC. Residues: CASSPPHTF.

This clone was recorded a few times. V is TRBV5-5 and J is TRBJ1-1; D not resolved. The V gene lost 4 bases and the J gene lost 0 bases, with 16 bases spanning the gap. The CDR3 extends over 16 amino acids. Germline V CDR1 and CDR2: SGHKS, YYEKEE (reference sequence). In nucleotides, the CDR3 is TGTGCCAGCAGCCTCGACTTACCGACCCTGAACACTGAAGCTTTCTTT. Translating it yields CASSLDLPTLNTEAFF.

The chain couples TRBV19 to TRBJ2-3; 7 bases match TRBD1. Trimming at V came to 5 bases and at J to 1 base, leaving 6 bases not matched to a gene. In germline, CDR1 is LNHDA, CDR2 SQIVND (reference sequence). CDR3 size: 15 residues. CDR3 bases: TGTGCCAGTAGTCTTCAGGGGGTAGGCACAGATACGCAGTATTTT. Its translation: CASSLQGVGTDTQYF.

The chain couples TRBV5-1 to TRBJ2-7; perhaps TRBD2 as D (5 bases). Between the trimmed V and J ends, which lost 0 bases and 3 bases, there was a span of 13 bases. Per germline, CDR1 SGHRS and CDR2 YFSETQ. The CDR3 length is 15 residues. The CDR3 sequence is CASSLGANGNYEQYF. The DNA for the CDR3 is TGCGCCAGCAGCTTGGGTGCGAACGGGAACTACGAGCAGTACTTC. Supplemented by reference TRBV5-1 and TRBJ2-7, the full variable domain reads KAGVTQTPRYLIKTRGQQVTLSCSPISGHRSVSWYQQTPGQGLQFLFEYFSETQRNKGNFPGRFSGRQFSNSRSEMNVSTLELGDSALYLCASSLGANGNYEQYFGPGTRLTVT.